The 5 T cell receptor beta chains below were found in one sample sequenced in a study of blood T cell repertoires in COVID-19. The repertoire was sequenced with immunoSEQ multiplex PCR; TCRdb's copy has only in-frame clones and lacks some. Found here are approximately 200,000 clones, 82% of them singletons; the top ten hold approximately 5.4%. Source material: peripheral blood. The receptors originated from a woman in her 30s with acute or convalescent COVID-19.

This chain links TRBV7-9 with TRBJ1-2; D may be TRBD1 (5 bases). Germline V gene sequence: CDR1 SEHNR, CDR2 FQNEAQ (reference sequence). V gave up 1 base and J gave up 2 bases, with 5 bases separating them. CDR3 length: 13 residues. The CDR3, as DNA: TGTGCCAGCAGCTTAGAGGGGAACTATGGCTACACCTTC. The encoded protein is CASSLEGNYGYTF.

The V and J genes are TRBV5-1 and TRBJ2-6; D not resolved. V was clipped by 4 bases and J by 6 bases, with 14 bases between them. The CDR3 extends over 15 amino acids. Germline values: CDR1 SGHRS, CDR2 YFSETQ. The CDR3 sequence: CASSKTQAAANVLTF. The CDR3 DNA reads as TGCGCCAGCAGCAAAACTCAGGCTGCGGCCAACGTCCTGACTTTC.

The chain links TRBV11-2 to TRBJ2-3; D may be TRBD2 (7 bases). V lost 3 bases and J 4 bases, leaving 17 bases between the germline ends. Germline V gives CDR1 SGHAT, CDR2 FQNNGV. The CDR3 covers 16 residues. CDR3 in amino acids: CASSLMRGGGADTQYF. CDR3 coding DNA: TGTGCCAGCAGCTTGATGCGCGGGGGCGGCGCAGATACGCAGTATTTT. The whole variable domain, remainder taken from reference TRBV11-2 and TRBJ2-3, is EAGVAQSPRYKIIEKRQSVAFWCNPISGHATLYWYQQILGQGPKLLIQFQNNGVVDDSQLPKDRFSAERLKGVDSTLKIQPAKLEDSAVYLCASSLMRGGGADTQYFGPGTRLTVL.

This clone was seen more than once but under ten times. The chain employs TRBV11-2 and TRBJ2-2; 8 bases are shared with TRBD2. The length of the CDR3 is 15 residues. Trimming removed 5 bases from V and 4 bases from J; junction bases left unmatched: 6. Germline V gene data show CDR1 as SGHAT and CDR2 as FQNNGV. The CDR3 DNA reads as TGTGCCAGCAGCGTATCGGGACTAGTCACCGGGGAGCTGTTTTTT. As protein: CASSVSGLVTGELFF.

This sequence joins TRBV7-2 and TRBJ2-1, with 8 bases lining up with TRBD2. The germline CDR1 and CDR2 sequences are SGHTA and FQGNSA. This CDR3 has 16 amino acids. V shed 4 bases, J shed 1 base, and the junction held 6 bases outside the gene matches. The CDR3 DNA reads TGTGCCAGCAGCTCCAGCGGGAGAGGGTCCTACAATGAGCAGTTCTTC. This codes for CASSSSGRGSYNEQFF. Filled out from reference TRBV7-2 and TRBJ2-1, the complete variable domain reads GAGVSQSPSNKVTEKGKDVELRCDPISGHTALYWYRQSLGQGLEFLIYFQGNSAPDKSGLPSDRFSAERTGGSVSTLTIQRTQQEDSAVYLCASSSSGRGSYNEQFFGPGTRLTVL.